The sequence of this T cell receptor beta chain was determined in a study of T cells after yellow fever vaccination (dated by TCRdb to about 2019). For context, the study as a whole: The SMART-Seq v4 Ultra Low Input RNA kit was used to prepare libraries from fractions with low cell numbers. Blood was drawn at multiple timepoints before and after primary and secondary immunization, with bulk PBMC replicates and cell subsets isolated. To follow T-cell clones before and after primary and booster YFV17D yellow fever vaccination, bulk TCR alpha and beta repertoires were sequenced over time. Two healthy male donors, one aged 18 to 30 and one aged 30 to 40 years, made up the cohort.

The paper's findings and limits, for the study overall: FACS-sorted repertoires could contain abundant contaminating clonotypes from the bulk population, so computational filtering was required. Compared with the primary T-cell response, the secondary T-cell response was weaker but faster, peaking on day 5 rather than day 15. Most clones expanded after primary vaccination were re-detected after the booster (96% of CD4 and around nine tenths of CD8), suggesting broad memory maintenance. Only a couple of donors were included in the study, so the extent to which the findings can be generalized is limited. A small share of clonotypes was detected in both CD4 and CD8 compartments, with the overlap likely arising from convergent recombination.

Turning to this clonotype: No cognate antigen has been identified for it. The sample holds no much larger clone one base away, and base qualities are not on file.

Taken from cysteine to phenylalanine, the CDR3 has 14 residues. Left in the record is the CDR3 DNA by itself, 42 bases read in frame from the first base. V loses 5 bases, J loses 2 bases, and the germline ends lie 12 bases apart. According to the germline V gene (reference sequence), CDR1 reads SEHNR and CDR2 reads FQNEAQ. The meaning of the sample's treatment or condition label: live attenuated yellow fever vaccine strain. Two biological replicates of bulk PBMCs were collected at each blood-draw timepoint. A standard Ficoll-Paque protocol was used to isolate PBMCs from peripheral blood. TriZol was used to extract RNA from bulk PBMCs, CD4 and CD8 fractions, and dextramer-positive and dextramer-negative fractions. The sequencing machine was an Illumina NovaSeq 6000. TCR cDNA was made using 5'RACE template switching, a step that added a universal primer site and unique molecular identifiers. Priming for cDNA synthesis came from both the TCR alpha and TCR beta constant segments. Two PCR steps were used to amplify libraries, with sample barcodes and sequencing adapters being added in the second step. Sequencing of libraries was performed on Illumina HiSeq 2500 (2x100 bp) or NovaSeq (2x150 bp). The original methods were these. MIGEC was used to demultiplex reads and collapse the reads into UMI consensus sequences, and MiXCR was used for V(D)J alignment. Vaccine-responding clonotypes were identified with edgeR using replicate PBMC samples, with FDR below 0.01 and a log2 fold change above 5 up to day 15 being required. CD4 or CD8 identity was assigned to each bulk clonotype according to whether the clonotype was present at higher abundance in the sequenced CD4 repertoire or the sequenced CD8 repertoire. In-frame beta chains were kept once TCRdb had trimmed the public reads at Q25 with fastp and called clones with MiXCR. Rows with a matching CDR3 protein are joined into one entry that keeps the most common DNA and genes. TCRdb, rather than the study authors, made the V and J calls. This sample is represented by over 250,000 distinct CDR3 sequences; 4.1% of them were singletons. The top ten clonotypes cover around 23% of the sample.

Sample: PBMCs, taken 5 days after the yellow fever booster vaccination. The chain couples TRBV7-9 to TRBJ1-1; the D gene is not confidently resolved. The receptor was derived from a man aged 18 to 30 who received the YFV17D yellow fever vaccine. The nucleotide sequence reads as follows: TGTGCCAGCAGCACACGGACCTTAAACACTGAAGCTTTCTTT. Its product reads: CASSTRTLNTEAFF. The reference TRBV7-9 and TRBJ1-1 proteins fill in what lies around the CDR3, so the full variable domain reads DTGVSQNPRHKITKRGQNVTFRCDPISEHNRLYWYRQTLGQGPEFLTYFQNEAQLEKSRLLSDRFSAERPKGSFSTLEIQRTEQGDSAMYLCASSTRTLNTEAFFGQGTRLTVV.